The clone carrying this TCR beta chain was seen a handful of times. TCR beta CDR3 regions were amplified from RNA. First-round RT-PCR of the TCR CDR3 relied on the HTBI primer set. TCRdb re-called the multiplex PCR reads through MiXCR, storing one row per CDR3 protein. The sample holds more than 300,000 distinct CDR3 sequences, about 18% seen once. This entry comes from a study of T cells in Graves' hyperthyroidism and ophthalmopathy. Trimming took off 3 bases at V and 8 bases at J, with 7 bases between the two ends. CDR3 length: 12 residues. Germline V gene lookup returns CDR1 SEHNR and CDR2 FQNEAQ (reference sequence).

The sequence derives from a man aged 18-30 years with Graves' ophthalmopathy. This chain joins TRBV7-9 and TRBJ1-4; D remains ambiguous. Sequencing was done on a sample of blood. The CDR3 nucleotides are TGTGCCAGCAGCTTGGTGATGGAAAAACTGTTTTTT. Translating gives CASSLVMEKLFF.